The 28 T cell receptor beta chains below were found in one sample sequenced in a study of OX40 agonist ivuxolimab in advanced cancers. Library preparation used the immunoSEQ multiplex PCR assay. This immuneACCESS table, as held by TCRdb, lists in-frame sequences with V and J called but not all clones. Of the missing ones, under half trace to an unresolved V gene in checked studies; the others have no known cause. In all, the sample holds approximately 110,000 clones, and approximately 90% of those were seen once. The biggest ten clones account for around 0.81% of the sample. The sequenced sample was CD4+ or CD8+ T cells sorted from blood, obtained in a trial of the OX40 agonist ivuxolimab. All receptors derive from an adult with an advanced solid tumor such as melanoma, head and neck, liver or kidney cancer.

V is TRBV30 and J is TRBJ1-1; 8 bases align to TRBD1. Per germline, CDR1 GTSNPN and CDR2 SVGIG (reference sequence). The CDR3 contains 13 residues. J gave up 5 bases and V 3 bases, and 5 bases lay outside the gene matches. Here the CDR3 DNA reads TGTGCCTGGAGCGGACAGGGTAGGACTGAAGCTTTCTTT. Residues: CAWSGQGRTEAFF.

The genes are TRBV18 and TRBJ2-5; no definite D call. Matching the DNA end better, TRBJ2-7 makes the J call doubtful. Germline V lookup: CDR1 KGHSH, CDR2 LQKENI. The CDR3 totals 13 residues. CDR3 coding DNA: TGTGCCAGCTCACCACCGTCCGGCTACGAGCAGTACTTC. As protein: CASSPPSGYEQYF.

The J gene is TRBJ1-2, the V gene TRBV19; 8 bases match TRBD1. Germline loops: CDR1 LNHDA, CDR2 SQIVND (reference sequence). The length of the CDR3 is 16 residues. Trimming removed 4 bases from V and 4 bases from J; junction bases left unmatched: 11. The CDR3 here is CASSTGGSPTLYGYTF. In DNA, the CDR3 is TGTGCCAGTAGTACAGGGGGCTCACCAACCCTCTATGGCTACACCTTC.

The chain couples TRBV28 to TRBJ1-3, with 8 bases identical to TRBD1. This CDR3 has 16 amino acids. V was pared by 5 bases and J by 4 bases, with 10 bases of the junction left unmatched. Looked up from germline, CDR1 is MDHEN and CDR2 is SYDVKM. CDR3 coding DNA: TGTGCCAGCAGTCCCGGACAGGGTTTGCACGGAAACACCATATATTTT. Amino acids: CASSPGQGLHGNTIYF.

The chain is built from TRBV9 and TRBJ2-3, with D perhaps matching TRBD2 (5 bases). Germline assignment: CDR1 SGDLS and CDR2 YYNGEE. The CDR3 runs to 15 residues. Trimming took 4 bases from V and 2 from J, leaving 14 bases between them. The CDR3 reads CASSPRTRFTDTQYF. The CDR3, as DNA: TGTGCCAGCAGCCCCCGGACTCGTTTCACAGATACGCAGTATTTT.

CDR3 region: CASSYSTGKKEQYF. The CDR3 nucleotides read TGTGCCAGCAGTTACTCGACCGGGAAGAAAGAGCAGTACTTC. The rearrangement links TRBV6-6 to TRBJ2-7, with D possibly being TRBD2 (5 bases). Germline V gene sequence: CDR1 MNHNY, CDR2 SVGAGI (reference sequence). This CDR3 region has 14 residues. V gave up 0 bases and J gave up 7 bases, with 13 bases separating them.

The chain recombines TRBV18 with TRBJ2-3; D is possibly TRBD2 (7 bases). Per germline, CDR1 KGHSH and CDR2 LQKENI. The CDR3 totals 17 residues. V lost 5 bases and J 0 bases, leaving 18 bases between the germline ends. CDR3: CASSVNGGPSSTDTQYF. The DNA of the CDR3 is TGTGCCAGCTCAGTAAACGGGGGGCCCTCTAGCACAGATACGCAGTATTTT.

The DNA for the CDR3 is TGTGCCAGCGGTTCGGGAAACACCATATATTTT. Its translation: CASGSGNTIYF. The V call is TRBV7-2, the J call TRBJ1-3, with unresolved D. Germline lookup yields CDR1 SGHTA and CDR2 FQGNSA. This CDR3 region has 11 residues. The V gene lost 8 bases and the J gene lost 4 bases, with 6 bases spanning the gap.

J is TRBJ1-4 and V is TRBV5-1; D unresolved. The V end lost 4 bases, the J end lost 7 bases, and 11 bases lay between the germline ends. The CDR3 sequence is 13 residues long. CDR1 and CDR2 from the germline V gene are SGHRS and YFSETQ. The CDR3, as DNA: TGCGCCAGCAGCGGGATAGAAGGTGAAAAACTGTTTTTT. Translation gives CASSGIEGEKLFF. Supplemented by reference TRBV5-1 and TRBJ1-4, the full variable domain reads KAGVTQTPRYLIKTRGQQVTLSCSPISGHRSVSWYQQTPGQGLQFLFEYFSETQRNKGNFPGRFSGRQFSNSRSEMNVSTLELGDSALYLCASSGIEGEKLFFGSGTQLSVL.

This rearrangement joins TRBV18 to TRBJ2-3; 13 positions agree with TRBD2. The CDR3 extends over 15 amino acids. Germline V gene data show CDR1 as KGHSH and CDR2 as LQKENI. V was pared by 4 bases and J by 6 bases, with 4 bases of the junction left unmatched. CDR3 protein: CASSLGLAGEDTQYF. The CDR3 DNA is TGTGCCAGCTCACTTGGACTAGCGGGAGAGGATACGCAGTATTTT.

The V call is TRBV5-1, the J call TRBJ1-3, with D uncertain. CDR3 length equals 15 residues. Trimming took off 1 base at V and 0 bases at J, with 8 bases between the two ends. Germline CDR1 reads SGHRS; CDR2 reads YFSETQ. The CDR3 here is CASSLSLSSGNTIYF. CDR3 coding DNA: TGCGCCAGCAGCTTGTCTCTGAGCTCTGGAAACACCATATATTTT.

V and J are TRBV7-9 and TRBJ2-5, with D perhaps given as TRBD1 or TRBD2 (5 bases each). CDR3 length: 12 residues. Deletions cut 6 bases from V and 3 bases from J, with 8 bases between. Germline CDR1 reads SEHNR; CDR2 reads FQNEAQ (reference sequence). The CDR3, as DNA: TGTGCCAGCAGAAGAGGGGAAGAGACCCAGTACTTC. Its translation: CASRRGEETQYF.

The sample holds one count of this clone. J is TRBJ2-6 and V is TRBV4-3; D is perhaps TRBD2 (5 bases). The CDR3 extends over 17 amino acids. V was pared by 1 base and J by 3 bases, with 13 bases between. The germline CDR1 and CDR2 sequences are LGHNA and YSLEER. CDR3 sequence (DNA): TGCGCCAGCAGCCAAGCAGAACACGGACTTGGGGCCAACGTCCTGACTTTC. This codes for CASSQAEHGLGANVLTF.

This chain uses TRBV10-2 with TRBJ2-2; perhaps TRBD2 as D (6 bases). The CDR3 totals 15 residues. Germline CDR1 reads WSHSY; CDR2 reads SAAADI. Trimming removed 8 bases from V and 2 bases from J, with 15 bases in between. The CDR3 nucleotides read TGCGCCAGCTTTTCGACTAGATCTAACACCGGGGAGCTGTTTTTT. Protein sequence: CASFSTRSNTGELFF.

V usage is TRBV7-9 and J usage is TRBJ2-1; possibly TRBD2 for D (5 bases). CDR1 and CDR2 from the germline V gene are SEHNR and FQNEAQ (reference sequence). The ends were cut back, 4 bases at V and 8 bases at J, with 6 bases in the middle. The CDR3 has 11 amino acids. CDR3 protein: CASSWEYEQFF. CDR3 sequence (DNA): TGTGCCAGCAGCTGGGAGTATGAGCAGTTCTTC.

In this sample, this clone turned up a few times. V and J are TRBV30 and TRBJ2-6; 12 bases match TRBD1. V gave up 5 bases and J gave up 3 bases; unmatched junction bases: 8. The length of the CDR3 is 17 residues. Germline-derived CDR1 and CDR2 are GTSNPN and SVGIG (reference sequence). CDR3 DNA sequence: TGTGCCTGGTTCCGGGACAGGGGGCGGGTTGGGGCCAACGTCCTGACTTTC. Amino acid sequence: CAWFRDRGRVGANVLTF.

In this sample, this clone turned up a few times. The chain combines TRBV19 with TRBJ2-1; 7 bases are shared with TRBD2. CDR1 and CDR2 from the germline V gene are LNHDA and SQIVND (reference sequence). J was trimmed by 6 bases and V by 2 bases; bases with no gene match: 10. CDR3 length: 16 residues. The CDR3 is CASSIPSGPSGNEQFF. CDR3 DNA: TGTGCCAGTAGTATACCTAGCGGACCCTCTGGCAATGAGCAGTTCTTC.

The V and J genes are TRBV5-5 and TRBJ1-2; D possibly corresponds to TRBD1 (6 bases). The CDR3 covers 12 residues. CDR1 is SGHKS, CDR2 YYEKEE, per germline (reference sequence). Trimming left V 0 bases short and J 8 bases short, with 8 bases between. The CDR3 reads CASSLDREGYTF. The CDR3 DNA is TGTGCCAGCAGCTTGGACAGGGAAGGCTACACCTTC. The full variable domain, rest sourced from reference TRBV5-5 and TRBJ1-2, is DAGVTQSPTHLIKTRGQQVTLRCSPISGHKSVSWYQQVLGQGPQFIFQYYEKEERGRGNFPDRFSARQFPNYSSELNVNALLLGDSALYLCASSLDREGYTFGSGTRLTVV.

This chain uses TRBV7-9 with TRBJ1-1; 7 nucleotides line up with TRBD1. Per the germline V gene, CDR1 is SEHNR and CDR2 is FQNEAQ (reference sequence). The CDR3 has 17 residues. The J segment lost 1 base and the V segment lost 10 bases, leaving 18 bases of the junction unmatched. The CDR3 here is CATLRGQGDKSNTEAFF. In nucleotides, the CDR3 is TGTGCCACCCTTAGAGGGCAGGGGGATAAATCGAACACTGAAGCTTTCTTT.

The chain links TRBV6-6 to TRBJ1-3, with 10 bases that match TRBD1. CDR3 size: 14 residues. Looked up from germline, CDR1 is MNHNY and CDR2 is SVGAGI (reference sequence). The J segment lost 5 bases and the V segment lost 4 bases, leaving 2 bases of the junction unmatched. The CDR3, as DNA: TGTGCCAGCAGTTTTGACAGGGGGCGAAACACCATATATTTT. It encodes CASSFDRGRNTIYF.

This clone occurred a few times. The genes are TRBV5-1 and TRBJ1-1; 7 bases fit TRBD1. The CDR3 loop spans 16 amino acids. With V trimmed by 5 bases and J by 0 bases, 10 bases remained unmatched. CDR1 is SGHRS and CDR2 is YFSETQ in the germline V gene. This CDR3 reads CASRSSNRGLNTEAFF. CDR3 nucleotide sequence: TGCGCCAGCAGGTCATCAAACAGGGGATTGAACACTGAAGCTTTCTTT.

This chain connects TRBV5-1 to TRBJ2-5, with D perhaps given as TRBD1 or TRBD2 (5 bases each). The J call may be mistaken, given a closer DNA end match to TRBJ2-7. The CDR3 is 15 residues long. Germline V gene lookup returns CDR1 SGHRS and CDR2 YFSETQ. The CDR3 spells CASSALQGAVYEQYF. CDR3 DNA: TGCGCCAGCAGCGCACTGCAGGGAGCCGTCTACGAGCAGTACTTC.

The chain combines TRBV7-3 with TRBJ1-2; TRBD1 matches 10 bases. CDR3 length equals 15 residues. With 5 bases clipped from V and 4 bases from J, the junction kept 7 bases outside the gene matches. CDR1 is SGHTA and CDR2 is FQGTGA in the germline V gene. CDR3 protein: CASSPGQGNSYGYTF. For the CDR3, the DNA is TGTGCCAGCAGCCCGGGACAGGGGAATAGCTATGGCTACACCTTC.

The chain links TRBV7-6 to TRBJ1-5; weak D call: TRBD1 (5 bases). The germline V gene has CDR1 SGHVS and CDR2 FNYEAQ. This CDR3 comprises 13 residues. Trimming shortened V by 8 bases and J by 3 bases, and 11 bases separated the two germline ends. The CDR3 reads CASGGGNNQPQHF. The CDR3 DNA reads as TGTGCCAGCGGGGGGGGAAACAATCAGCCCCAGCATTTT. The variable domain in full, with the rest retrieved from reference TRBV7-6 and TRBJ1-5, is GAGVSQSPRYKVTKRGQDVALRCDPISGHVSLYWYRQALGQGPEFLTYFNYEAQQDKSGLPNDRFSAERPEGSISTLTIQRTEQRDSAMYRCASGGGNNQPQHFGDGTRLSIL.

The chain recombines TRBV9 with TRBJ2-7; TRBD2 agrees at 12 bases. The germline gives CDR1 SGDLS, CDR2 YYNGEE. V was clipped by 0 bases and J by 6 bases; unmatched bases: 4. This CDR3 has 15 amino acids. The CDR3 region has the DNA TGTGCCAGCAGCGTAGGGACTAGCGGGATGGGCGAGCAGTACTTC. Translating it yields CASSVGTSGMGEQYF.

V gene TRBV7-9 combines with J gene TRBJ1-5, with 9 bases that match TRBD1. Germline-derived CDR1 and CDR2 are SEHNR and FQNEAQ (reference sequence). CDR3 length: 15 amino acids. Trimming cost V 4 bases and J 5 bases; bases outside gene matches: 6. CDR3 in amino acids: CASSSTGGSYQPQHF. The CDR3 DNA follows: TGTGCCAGCAGCTCGACAGGGGGTTCGTATCAGCCCCAGCATTTT.

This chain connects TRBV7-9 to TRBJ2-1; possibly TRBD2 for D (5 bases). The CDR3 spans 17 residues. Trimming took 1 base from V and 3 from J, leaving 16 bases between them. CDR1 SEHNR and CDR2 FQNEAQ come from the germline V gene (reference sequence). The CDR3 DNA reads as TGTGCCAGCAGCTTAGTAGGTGGGAGTGGTGACTACAATGAGCAGTTCTTC. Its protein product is CASSLVGGSGDYNEQFF. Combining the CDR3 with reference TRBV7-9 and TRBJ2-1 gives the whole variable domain DTGVSQNPRHKITKRGQNVTFRCDPISEHNRLYWYRQTLGQGPEFLTYFQNEAQLEKSRLLSDRFSAERPKGSFSTLEIQRTEQGDSAMYLCASSLVGGSGDYNEQFFGPGTRLTVL.

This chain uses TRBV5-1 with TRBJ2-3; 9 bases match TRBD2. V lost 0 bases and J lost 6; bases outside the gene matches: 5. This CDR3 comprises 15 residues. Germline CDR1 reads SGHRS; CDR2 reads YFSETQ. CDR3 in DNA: TGCGCCAGCAGCTTGGCTAGCGGGGCCCCCGATACGCAGTATTTT. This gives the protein CASSLASGAPDTQYF.